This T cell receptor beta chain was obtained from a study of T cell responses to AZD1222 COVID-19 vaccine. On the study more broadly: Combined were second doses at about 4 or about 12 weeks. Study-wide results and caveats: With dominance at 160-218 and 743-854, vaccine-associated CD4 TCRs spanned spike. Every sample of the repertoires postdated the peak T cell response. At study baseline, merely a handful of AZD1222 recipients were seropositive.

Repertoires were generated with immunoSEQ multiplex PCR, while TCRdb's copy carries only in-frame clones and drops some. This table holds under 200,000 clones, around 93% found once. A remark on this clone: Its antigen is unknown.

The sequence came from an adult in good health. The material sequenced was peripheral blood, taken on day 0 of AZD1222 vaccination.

The CDR3 DNA reads TGTGCCAGCAGTTACGAACCGTTAAATATGTACGAGCAGTACTTC. This codes for CASSYEPLNMYEQYF. The J gene is TRBJ2-7, the V gene TRBV6-5; D is unclear. V gave up 2 bases and J gave up 4 bases, with 15 bases separating them. This CDR3 is 15 amino acids long. The germline V gene has CDR1 MNHEY and CDR2 SVGAGI.